The rows below give T cell receptor beta chains drawn from one sample of a study of blood T cell repertoires in COVID-19. The repertoire was sequenced with immunoSEQ multiplex PCR; TCRdb's copy has only in-frame clones and lacks some. The sample includes 150,000 to 200,000 clones, around 81% seen only once; the top ten take approximately 10%. Input material: peripheral blood. Source of these receptors: a man aged 60 to 75 with active or convalescent COVID-19. The CDR3 runs from the conserved cysteine through the conserved F or W. A D gene is named only where the DNA matches it firmly. Clone size is stated in some rows and not others, as once, few, many or a class when expanded.

V	D	J	size	DNA	CDR3
TRBV15	-	TRBJ1-4	-	TGTGCCACCAGCAGAGAGAAGGGAGGTGAAAAACTGTTTTTT	CATSREKGGEKLFF
TRBV5-1	TRBD1	TRBJ2-2	-	TGCGCCAGCAGCCCGCCTCAGGGGGCTAGCGGGGAGCTGTTTTTT	CASSPPQGASGELFF
TRBV27	-	TRBJ1-2	-	TGTGCCAGCAGTTCGCGGGGCTATGGCTACACCTTC	CASSSRGYGYTF
TRBV7-9	-	TRBJ2-3	-	TGTGCCAGCAGCTTAGTCGGGGGTACAGATACGCAGTATTTT	CASSLVGGTDTQYF
TRBV15	-	TRBJ2-7	-	TGTGCCACCAGCAGAGATCGCAGGGGCGAGCAGTACTTC	CATSRDRRGEQYF
TRBV6-5	-	TRBJ1-1	-	TGTGCCAGCAGCTACCAGGGAGGGGGGACTGAAGCTTTCTTT	CASSYQGGGTEAFF
TRBV24-1	-	TRBJ1-1	few	TGTGCCACCAGCTGGATAGCGGGGGGCGGTAAAGCTTTCTTT	CATSWIAGGGKAFF
TRBV28	-	TRBJ1-1	-	TGTGCCAGCAGCCAGACAGGCACTGAAGCTTTCTTT	CASSQTGTEAFF
TRBV7-2	-	TRBJ1-2	once	TGTGCCAGCAGCTTAGAGGTGACGGGAAGGTATGGCTACACCTTC	CASSLEVTGRYGYTF
TRBV9	TRBD1	TRBJ1-2	few	TGTGCCAGCAGCGTATCAGGGGGCGGCTATGGCTACACCTTC	CASSVSGGGYGYTF
TRBV19	TRBD2	TRBJ2-1	-	TGTGCCAGTAGGAGCGGGGCTAGCGGTTACAGAGAGCAGTTCTTC	CASRSGASGYREQFF
TRBV14	TRBD1	TRBJ2-1	-	TGTGCCAGCAGCCAAGATCTGACAGGGGAAGGTAATGAGCAGTTCTTC	CASSQDLTGEGNEQFF
TRBV6-5	TRBD1	TRBJ1-5	-	TGTGCCAGCAGTATAGGACAGGGGGCCCATCAGCCCCAGCATTTT	CASSIGQGAHQPQHF
TRBV5-1	-	TRBJ1-2	-	TGCGCCAGCACAGGAGGGATGGGATATGGCTACACCTTC	CASTGGMGYGYTF
TRBV27	TRBD2	TRBJ2-1	-	TGTGCCAGCAGTTTTTCCGGGACTAGCGTACAATACAATGAGCAGTTCTTC	CASSFSGTSVQYNEQFF
TRBV1	-	TRBJ1-2	-	TGCACCAGCAGCCAAGATGGGGGGACAGGGGGCAACTATGGCTACACCTTC	CTSSQDGGTGGNYGYTF
TRBV6-5	-	TRBJ1-1	-	TGTGCCAGCAGTTACCGGTCGGGGGTTATGAACACTGAAGCTTTCTTT	CASSYRSGVMNTEAFF
TRBV5-6	TRBD1	TRBJ2-7	-	TGTGCCAGCAGCACCGGGACAGGGGGTCTATCCTACGAGCAGTACTTC	CASSTGTGGLSYEQYF
TRBV10-3	-	TRBJ2-2	-	TGTGCCATCACCCCGGACACCGGGGAGCTGTTTTTT	CAITPDTGELFF
TRBV3-1/TRBV3-2	TRBD2	TRBJ2-1	-	TGTGCCAGCAGCCCCCTCAGCGGGGTCTACAATGAGCAGTTCTTC	CASSPLSGVYNEQFF
TRBV11-3	TRBD1	TRBJ1-1	-	TGTGCCAGCAGCTCCAGGGGGCCCAACACTGAAGCTTTCTTT	CASSSRGPNTEAFF
TRBV28	-	TRBJ1-4	-	TGTGCCAGCAGTTCCCCAGCGGACGGTGCAACTAATGAAAAACTGTTTTTT	CASSSPADGATNEKLFF
TRBV5-1	-	TRBJ1-2	few	TGCGCCAGCAGCTTGGATAAAGGGGGCTATGGCTACACCTTC	CASSLDKGGYGYTF
TRBV11-2	TRBD1	TRBJ2-3	-	TGTGCCAGCAGCTTAGGGTGGGGACAGGGCACAGATACGCAGTATTTT	CASSLGWGQGTDTQYF
TRBV5-4	TRBD2	TRBJ2-5	-	TGTGCCAGCAGCTCCAAAGCGGGAGAGACCAAAGAGACCCAGTACTTC	CASSSKAGETKETQYF
TRBV27	TRBD1	TRBJ2-6	-	TGTGCCAGCAGCACCCGGGACAGGGTGTGGGGCTCTGGGGCCAACGTCCTGACTTTC	CASSTRDRVWGSGANVLTF
TRBV10-3	TRBD1	TRBJ1-3	-	TGTGCCATCAGTGGCTCCAGGGGGCAGACTGGAAACACCATATATTTT	CAISGSRGQTGNTIYF
TRBV2	TRBD2	TRBJ2-1	few	TGTGCCAGCAGTGAGGAGCGGGGATACTACAATGAGCAGTTCTTC	CASSEERGYYNEQFF
TRBV2	-	TRBJ2-7	-	TGTGCCAGCAGTACGACTAGGAATAGGGACGAGCAGTACTTC	CASSTTRNRDEQYF
TRBV7-9	-	TRBJ1-3	-	TGTGCCAGCAGCTTAGGGCAGGCGGGAAACACCATATATTTT	CASSLGQAGNTIYF
TRBV7-9	TRBD1	TRBJ2-7	-	TGTGCCAGCAGCCCGAGGGCAGGGGGCGGCGAGCAGTACTTC	CASSPRAGGGEQYF
TRBV5-1	TRBD1	TRBJ2-7	-	TGCGCCAGCAGCCTTACACCGGGACAGGGTCGTTCGATCTCCTACGAGCAGTACTTC	CASSLTPGQGRSISYEQYF
TRBV27	-	TRBJ2-7	-	TGTGCCAGCAGTTTGGCCTCGGGGGAGCAGTACTTC	CASSLASGEQYF
TRBV28	TRBD2	TRBJ2-5	-	TGTGCCAGCAGTACTGGGACTAGCGGACAAGAGACCCAGTACTTC	CASSTGTSGQETQYF
TRBV6-5	TRBD1	TRBJ1-2	few	TGTGCCAGCAGTACCGGCAGGGGGAACTATGGCTACACCTTC	CASSTGRGNYGYTF
TRBV6-6	-	TRBJ1-6	-	TGTGCCAGCACCGGGGGGGGACACCACAATTCACCCCTCCACTTT	CASTGGGHHNSPLHF
TRBV5-8	-	TRBJ1-3	-	TGTGCCAGCAGCTTGTGGATAGGGGGAAACTCTGGAAACACCATATATTTT	CASSLWIGGNSGNTIYF
TRBV2	-	TRBJ2-5	-	TGTGCCAGCAGTACAGGGACAGAGACCCAGTACTTC	CASSTGTETQYF
TRBV18	TRBD2	TRBJ2-5	-	TGTGCCAGCTCGCAAGACCAGCGGGGGGGCAATTCTCCGACCCAGTACTTC	CASSQDQRGGNSPTQYF
TRBV5-1	-	TRBJ2-7	-	TGCGCCAGCAGCTTGGTAGGCGGGGGCAGCGACGAGCAGTACTTC	CASSLVGGGSDEQYF
TRBV6-5	-	TRBJ2-7	-	TGTGCCAGCAGTTGGGACAACTACGAGCAGTACTTC	CASSWDNYEQYF
TRBV5-1	-	TRBJ1-3	-	TGCGCCAGCAGCTCGAACAGCAACTCTGGAAACACCATATATTTT	CASSSNSNSGNTIYF
TRBV4-2	TRBD1	TRBJ2-2	-	TGTGCCAGCAGCCAACAGGGACAGGCGATTAACACCGGGGAGCTGTTTTTT	CASSQQGQAINTGELFF
TRBV5-8	-	TRBJ1-2	-	TGTGCCAGCAGCTTGCCACAGCTCTATGGCTACACCTTC	CASSLPQLYGYTF
TRBV6-1	-	TRBJ1-5	-	TGTGCCAGCAGTGACCACCACAGAAGATATAGCAATCAGCCCCAGCATTTT	CASSDHHRRYSNQPQHF
TRBV24-1	-	TRBJ1-4	once	TGTGCCACCAGCCAGGGGCTGGCTAATGAAAAACTGTTTTTT	CATSQGLANEKLFF
TRBV6-5	-	TRBJ1-1	-	TGTGCCAGCAGTATGCGCACTGAAGCTTTCTTT	CASSMRTEAFF
TRBV27	-	TRBJ1-1	-	TGTGCCAGCAGTGCCAGGGTCGGCACTGAAGCTTTCTTT	CASSARVGTEAFF
TRBV19	TRBD1	TRBJ1-5	-	TGTGCCAGTAGTATGGACAGGGGGTTGAGTCAGCCCCAGCATTTT	CASSMDRGLSQPQHF
TRBV7-9	TRBD1	TRBJ2-2	-	TGTGCCAGCAGTTATACAGGGGGCACCGGGGAGCTGTTTTTT	CASSYTGGTGELFF
TRBV28	-	TRBJ2-7	-	TGTGCCAGCAGTTTGCTCGGGATGCAGCCCTCCTACGAGCAGTACTTC	CASSLLGMQPSYEQYF
TRBV5-1	-	TRBJ2-7	-	TGCGCCAGCAGCCGGTCCCTGTCCTCCTACGAGCAGTACTTC	CASSRSLSSYEQYF